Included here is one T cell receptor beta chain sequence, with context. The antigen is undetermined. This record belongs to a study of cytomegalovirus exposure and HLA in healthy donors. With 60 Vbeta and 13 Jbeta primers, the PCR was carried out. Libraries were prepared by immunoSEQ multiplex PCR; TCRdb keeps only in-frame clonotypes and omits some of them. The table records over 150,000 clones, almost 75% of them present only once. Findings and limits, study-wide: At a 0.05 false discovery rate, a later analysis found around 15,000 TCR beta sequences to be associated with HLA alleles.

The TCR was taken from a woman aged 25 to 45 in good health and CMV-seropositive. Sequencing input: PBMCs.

The CDR3 protein is CASSLRQQGAYEQYF. CDR3 sequence (DNA): TGTGCCAGCAGCCTACGACAACAAGGTGCCTACGAGCAGTACTTC. The chain carries TRBV13 and TRBJ2-7; unclear D gene. Germline CDR1 and CDR2: PRHDT and FYEKMQ (reference sequence). The CDR3 consists of 15 residues. Trimming removed 5 bases at V and 2 bases at J, with 16 bases between.